This T cell receptor beta chain was sequenced in a study of control samples from healthy donors and cancer patients (dated by TCRdb to the early 2020s). Comments on this clone: The target of this receptor is not known. No base quality values were provided; no much bigger clone lies one nucleotide off.

To prepare the library, the immunoSEQ multiplex PCR assay was applied. TCRdb mirrors the immuneACCESS table, restricted to in-frame sequences. Some clones are absent from its copies; in checked studies, under half trace to an unresolved V gene, and the reason for the others is unknown. The sample table lists 100,000 to 150,000 clones, about nine tenths of them with a count of one. Roughly 2.7% of the sample lies in the top ten. The junction carries 9 bases between V and J, which are trimmed by 0 bases and 7 bases respectively. The CDR3 covers 13 residues, taking in both the cysteine and the phenylalanine. Only the CDR3 region is kept as DNA, spanning 39 bases read in frame from base 1. CDR1 LGHNA and CDR2 YNFKEQ were looked up in the germline V gene.

This clonotype originated in a man aged 40-50 years in good health. Recombination joined TRBV4-2 with TRBJ1-2, with no reliable assignment of the D segment. Sequenced: blood. The CDR3 has the sequence CASSQDGDTGYTF. The sequence in DNA is TGTGCCAGCAGCCAAGATGGCGATACTGGCTACACCTTC.